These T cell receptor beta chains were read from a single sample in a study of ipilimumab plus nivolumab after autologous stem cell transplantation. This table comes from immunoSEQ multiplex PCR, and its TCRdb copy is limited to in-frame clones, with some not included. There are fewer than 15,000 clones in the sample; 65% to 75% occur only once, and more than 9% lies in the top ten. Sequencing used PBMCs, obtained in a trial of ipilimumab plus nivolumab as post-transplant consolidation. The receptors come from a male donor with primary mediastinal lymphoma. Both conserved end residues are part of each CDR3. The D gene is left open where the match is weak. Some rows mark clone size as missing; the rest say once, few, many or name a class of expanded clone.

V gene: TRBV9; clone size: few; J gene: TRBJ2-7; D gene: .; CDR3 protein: CASSGPQGEQYF; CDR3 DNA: TGTGCCAGCAGCGGTCCTCAGGGTGAGCAGTACTTC
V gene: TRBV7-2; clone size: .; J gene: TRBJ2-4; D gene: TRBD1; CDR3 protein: CASSPFRTGGLAKNIQYF; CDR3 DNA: TGTGCCAGCAGCCCCTTTAGGACAGGGGGGCTAGCCAAAAACATTCAGTACTTC
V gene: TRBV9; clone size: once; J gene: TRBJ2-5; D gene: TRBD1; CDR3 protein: CASSLYRGVRETQYF; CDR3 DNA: TGTGCCAGCAGCTTATACAGGGGTGTGAGGGAGACCCAGTACTTC
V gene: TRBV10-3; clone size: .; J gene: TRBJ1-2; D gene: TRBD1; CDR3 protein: CAISERGLDGYTF; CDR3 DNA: TGTGCCATCAGTGAAAGGGGGCTGGATGGCTACACCTTC
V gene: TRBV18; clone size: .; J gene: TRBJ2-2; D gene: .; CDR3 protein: CASSQGMELFF; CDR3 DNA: TGTGCCAGCTCACAGGGCATGGAGCTGTTTTTT
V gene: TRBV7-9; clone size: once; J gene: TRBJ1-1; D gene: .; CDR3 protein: CASSLGFEAFF; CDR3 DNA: TGTGCCAGCAGCTTAGGGTTTGAAGCTTTCTTT
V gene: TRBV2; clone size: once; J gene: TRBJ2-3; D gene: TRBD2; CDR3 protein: CASSEWAGGRTDTQYF; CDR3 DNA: TGTGCCAGCAGTGAATGGGCGGGGGGGCGTACAGATACGCAGTATTTT
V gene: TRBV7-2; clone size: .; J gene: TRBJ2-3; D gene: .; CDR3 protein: CASSLGHSTDTQYF; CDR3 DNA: TGTGCCAGCAGCTTAGGGCACAGCACAGATACGCAGTATTTT
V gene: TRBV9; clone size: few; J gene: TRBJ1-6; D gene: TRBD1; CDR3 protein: CASSVVGDRTPSPLHF; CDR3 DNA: TGTGCCAGCAGCGTAGTCGGGGACAGGACCCCTTCACCCCTCCACTTT
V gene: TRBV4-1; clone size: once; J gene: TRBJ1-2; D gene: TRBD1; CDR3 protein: CASSHSQGDYGYTF; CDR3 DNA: TGCGCCAGCAGCCATAGCCAGGGGGACTATGGCTACACCTTC
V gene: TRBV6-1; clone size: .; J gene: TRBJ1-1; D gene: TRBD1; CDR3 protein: CASSATGGGTEAFF; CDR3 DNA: TGTGCCAGCAGTGCGACAGGGGGCGGCACTGAAGCTTTCTTT
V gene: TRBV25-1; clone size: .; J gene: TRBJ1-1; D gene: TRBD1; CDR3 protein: CASTMTGGAIEAFF; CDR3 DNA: TGTGCCAGCACTATGACAGGGGGGGCCATTGAAGCTTTCTTT
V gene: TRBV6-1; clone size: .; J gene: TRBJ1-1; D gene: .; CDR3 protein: CASSGFGGTEAFF; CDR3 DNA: TGTGCCAGCAGTGGTTTCGGGGGCACTGAAGCTTTCTTT
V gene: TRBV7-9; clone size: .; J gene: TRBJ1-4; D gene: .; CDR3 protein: CASSLVGTAPAKTNEKLFF; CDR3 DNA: TGTGCCAGCAGCTTAGTTGGAACAGCCCCGGCGAAGACTAATGAAAAACTGTTTTTT
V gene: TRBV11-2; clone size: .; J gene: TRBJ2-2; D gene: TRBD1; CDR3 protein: CASSTGQGMGGELFF; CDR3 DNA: TGTGCCAGCAGCACCGGACAGGGAATGGGCGGGGAGCTGTTTTTT
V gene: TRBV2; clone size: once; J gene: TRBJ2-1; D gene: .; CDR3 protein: CASSVAPGHEQFF; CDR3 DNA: TGTGCCAGCAGCGTCGCCCCGGGGCATGAGCAGTTCTTC
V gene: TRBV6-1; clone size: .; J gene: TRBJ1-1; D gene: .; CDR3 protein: CASSRRQDTEAFF; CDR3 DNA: TGTGCCAGCAGTCGTCGACAGGACACTGAAGCTTTCTTT
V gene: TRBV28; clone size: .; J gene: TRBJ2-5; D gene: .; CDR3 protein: CASSLYGSAEGETQYF; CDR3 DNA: TGTGCCAGCAGTTTATATGGTTCGGCCGAGGGTGAGACCCAGTACTTC
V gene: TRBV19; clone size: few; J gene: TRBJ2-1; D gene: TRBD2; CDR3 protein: CASSIGLAARNEQFF; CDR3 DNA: TGTGCCAGTAGTATAGGACTAGCGGCCCGTAATGAGCAGTTCTTC
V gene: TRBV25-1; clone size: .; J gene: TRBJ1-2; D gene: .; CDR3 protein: CASSEGVPYGYTF; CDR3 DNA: TGTGCCAGCAGTGAAGGAGTGCCCTATGGCTACACCTTC
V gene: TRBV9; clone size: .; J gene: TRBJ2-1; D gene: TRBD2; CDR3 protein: CASSVIAGQQFF; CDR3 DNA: TGTGCCAGCAGCGTAATAGCGGGACAACAGTTCTTC
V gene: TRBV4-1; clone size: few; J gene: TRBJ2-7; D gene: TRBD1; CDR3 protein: CASAFGTGRYEQYF; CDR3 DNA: TGCGCCAGCGCCTTCGGGACAGGACGATACGAGCAGTACTTC
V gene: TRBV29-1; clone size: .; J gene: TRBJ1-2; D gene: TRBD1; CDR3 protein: CSVATGGNYGYTF; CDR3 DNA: TGCAGCGTTGCAACAGGGGGGAACTATGGCTACACCTTC
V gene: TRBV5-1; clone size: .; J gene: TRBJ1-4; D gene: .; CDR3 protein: CASSLRQGDEKLFF; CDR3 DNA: TGCGCCAGCAGCTTGAGGCAGGGTGATGAAAAACTGTTTTTT
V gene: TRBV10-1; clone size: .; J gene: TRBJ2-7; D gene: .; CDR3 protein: CASSAGPFEQYF; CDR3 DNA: TGCGCCAGCAGTGCCGGACCGTTCGAGCAGTACTTC
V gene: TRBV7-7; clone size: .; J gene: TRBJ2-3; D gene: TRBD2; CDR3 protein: CASSSLNSAGATDTQYF; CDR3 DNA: TGTGCTAGCAGCTCTCTCAATTCAGCGGGGGCCACAGATACGCAGTATTTT
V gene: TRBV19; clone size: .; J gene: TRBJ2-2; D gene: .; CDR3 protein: CASSVDLANTGELFF; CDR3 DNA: TGTGCCAGTAGTGTGGATCTCGCGAACACCGGGGAGCTGTTTTTT
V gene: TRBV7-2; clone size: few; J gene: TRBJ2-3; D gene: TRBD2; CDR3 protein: CASSTAPESGGAWADTQYF; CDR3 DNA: TGTGCCAGCAGCACCGCTCCGGAAAGCGGGGGGGCCTGGGCAGATACGCAGTATTTT
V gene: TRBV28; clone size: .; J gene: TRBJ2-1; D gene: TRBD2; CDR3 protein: CASRTTQVVAGVYNEQFF; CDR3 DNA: TGTGCCAGCAGAACAACCCAAGTAGTAGCGGGGGTTTACAATGAGCAGTTCTTC
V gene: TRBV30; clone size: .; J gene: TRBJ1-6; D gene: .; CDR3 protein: CAWSVTGPDSPLHF; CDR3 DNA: TGTGCCTGGAGTGTAACAGGGCCAGATTCACCCCTCCACTTT
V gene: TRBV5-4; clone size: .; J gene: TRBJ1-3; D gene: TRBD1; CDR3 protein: CASSKGQGSSGNTIYF; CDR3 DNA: TGTGCCAGCAGCAAAGGACAGGGAAGCTCTGGAAACACCATATATTTT
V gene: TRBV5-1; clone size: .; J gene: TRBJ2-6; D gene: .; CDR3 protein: CASSLTGIPGSGANVLTF; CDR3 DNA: TGCGCCAGCAGCCTTACAGGAATCCCTGGCTCTGGGGCCAACGTCCTGACTTTC